This TCR beta chain was observed in a study of blood T cell repertoires in COVID-19. Overall study context: Sites across the United States, Italy and Spain contributed samples from acute and convalescent COVID-19. The cDNA or gDNA used as material had been derived from T cells, B-cell-depleted T cells, or PBMCs.

Authors' data handling: Scientists estimated how many nucleated cells there were by amplifying reference gene primers. Only in-frame clones appear in the TCRdb table, and some are missing; sequencing was by immunoSEQ multiplex PCR. V and J calls and clone size are copied from that table; D and trimming were computed from the DNA. The data show 20,000 or so clones, with about 90% seen just once and around 5.5% held by the top ten. Germline lookup yields CDR1 MNHEY and CDR2 SVGAGI. V was cut by 4 bases and J by 2 bases, with 13 bases left in between. CDR3 length: 15 amino acids. This receptor was taken from a human donor in a cohort sampled during active COVID-19. The sample comprised peripheral blood. The rearrangement links TRBV6-5 to TRBJ2-3, with D possibly being TRBD2 (6 bases). CDR3 in amino acids: CASSSGTYYTDTQYF. The DNA for the CDR3 is TGTGCCAGCAGTTCCGGGACTTACTACACAGATACGCAGTATTTT.